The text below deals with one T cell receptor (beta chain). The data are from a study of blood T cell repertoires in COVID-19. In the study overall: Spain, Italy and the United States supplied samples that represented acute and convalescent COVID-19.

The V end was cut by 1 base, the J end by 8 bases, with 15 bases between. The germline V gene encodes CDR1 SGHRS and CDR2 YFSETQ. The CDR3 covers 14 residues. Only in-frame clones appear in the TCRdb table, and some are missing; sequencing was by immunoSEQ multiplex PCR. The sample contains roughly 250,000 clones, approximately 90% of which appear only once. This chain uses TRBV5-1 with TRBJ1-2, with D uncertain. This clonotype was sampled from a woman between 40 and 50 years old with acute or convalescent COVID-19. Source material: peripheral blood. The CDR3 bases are TGCGCCAGCAGCTTGCTAACAGAGGGTCGCGGCTACACCTTC. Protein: CASSLLTEGRGYTF.